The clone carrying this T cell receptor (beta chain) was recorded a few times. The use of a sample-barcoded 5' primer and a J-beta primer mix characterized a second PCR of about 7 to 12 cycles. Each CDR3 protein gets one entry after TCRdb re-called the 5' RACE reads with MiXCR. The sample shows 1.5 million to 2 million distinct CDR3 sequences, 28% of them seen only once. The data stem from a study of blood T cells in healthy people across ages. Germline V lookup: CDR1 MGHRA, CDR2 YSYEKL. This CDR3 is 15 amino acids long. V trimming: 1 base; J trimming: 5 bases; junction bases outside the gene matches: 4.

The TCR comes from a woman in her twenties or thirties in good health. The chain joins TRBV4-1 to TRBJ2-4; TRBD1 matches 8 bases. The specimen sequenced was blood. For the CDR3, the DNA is TGCGCCAGCAGCCAAGCGACAGGGGCCGAAAACATTCAGTACTTC. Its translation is CASSQATGAENIQYF.